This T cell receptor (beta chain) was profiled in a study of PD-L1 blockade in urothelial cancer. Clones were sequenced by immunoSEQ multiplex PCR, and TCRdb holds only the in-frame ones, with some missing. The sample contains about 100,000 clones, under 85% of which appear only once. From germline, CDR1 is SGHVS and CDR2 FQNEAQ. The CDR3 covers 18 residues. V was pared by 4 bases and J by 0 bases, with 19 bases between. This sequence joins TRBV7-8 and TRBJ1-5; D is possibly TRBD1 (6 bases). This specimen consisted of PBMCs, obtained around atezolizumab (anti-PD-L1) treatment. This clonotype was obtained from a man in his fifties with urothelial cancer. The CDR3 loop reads CASSSKLRQVDSNQPQHF. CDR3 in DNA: TGTGCCAGCAGCTCCAAACTGAGACAGGTAGATAGCAATCAGCCCCAGCATTTT.